This T cell receptor (beta chain) was retrieved from a study of control samples from healthy donors and cancer patients. TCRdb's copy holds only in-frame clones and misses some; the assay was immunoSEQ multiplex PCR. The top ten hold just over 8.5% of the sample, which has around 130,000 clones, under 95% seen once. The CDR3 has 15 residues. J lost 8 bases, V lost 4 bases, and 7 bases had no gene match. The germline V gene has CDR1 MRHNA and CDR2 SNTAGT. V and J are TRBV6-4 and TRBJ2-1, with TRBD1 matching over 11 bases. Sequencing used blood. This sequence originates from a man younger than 30 in good health. The CDR3 nucleotides are TGTGCCAGCAGTGTTTCGGGACAGGGGGAGCATGAGCAGTTCTTC. This translates into CASSVSGQGEHEQFF.